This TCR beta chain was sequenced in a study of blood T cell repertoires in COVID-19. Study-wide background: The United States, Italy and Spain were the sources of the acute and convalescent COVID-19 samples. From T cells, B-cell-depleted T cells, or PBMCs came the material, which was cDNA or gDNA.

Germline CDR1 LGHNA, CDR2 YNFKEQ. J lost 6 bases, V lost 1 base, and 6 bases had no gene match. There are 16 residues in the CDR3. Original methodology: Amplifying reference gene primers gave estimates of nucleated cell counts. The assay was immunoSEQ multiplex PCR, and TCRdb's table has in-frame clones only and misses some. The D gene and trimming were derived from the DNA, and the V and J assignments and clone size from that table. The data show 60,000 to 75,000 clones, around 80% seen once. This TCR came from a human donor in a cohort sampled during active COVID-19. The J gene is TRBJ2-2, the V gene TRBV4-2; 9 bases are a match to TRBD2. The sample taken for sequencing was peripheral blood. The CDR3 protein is CASSQVRSGSAGELFF. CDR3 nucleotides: TGTGCCAGCAGCCAAGTACGTAGCGGGAGTGCCGGGGAGCTGTTTTTT.